One and the same sample provided the 5 T cell receptor beta chains below, sequenced in a study of control samples from healthy donors and cancer patients. Profiling relied on immunoSEQ multiplex PCR, and the TCRdb table lists in-frame clones only, not all of them. In the table there are approximately 140,000 clones, under 95% of which are singletons. The specimen sequenced was blood. The receptors derive from a man in his late teens or twenties in good health.

The gene calls are TRBV11-3 and TRBJ2-2; no firm D call. This CDR3 region has 15 residues. V lost 1 base, J lost 1 base, and 7 bases lay in between. In germline, CDR1 is SGHNT, CDR2 YENEEA. CDR3 protein: CASSLGAGNTGELFF. The DNA for the CDR3 is TGTGCCAGCAGCTTAGGGGCAGGGAACACCGGGGAGCTGTTTTTT.

The V gene is TRBV19, the J gene TRBJ2-5, with 8 bases lining up with TRBD2. This CDR3 region has 14 residues. Germline CDR1 is LNHDA and CDR2 is SQIVND (reference sequence). J gave up 1 base and V 6 bases, and 4 bases lay outside the gene matches. The CDR3 here is CASRSSGGQETQYF. The DNA for the CDR3 is TGTGCCAGTAGATCCAGCGGGGGCCAAGAGACCCAGTACTTC.

The chain couples TRBV12-3 or TRBV12-4 to TRBJ2-7; 10 nucleotides match TRBD2. V lost 3 bases, J lost 6 bases, and 2 bases stayed unmatched. This CDR3 has 13 amino acids. The CDR3 loop is CASSFRTSGEQYF. The CDR3, as DNA: TGTGCCAGCAGTTTCCGGACTAGCGGCGAGCAGTACTTC.

The V call is TRBV30, the J call TRBJ1-3; no reliable D call. The germline V gene has CDR1 GTSNPN and CDR2 SVGIG (reference sequence). Trimming stripped 3 bases from V and 3 bases from J, with 12 bases between. The CDR3 runs 14 residues. CDR3 amino acids: CAWSATHLGNTIYF. The CDR3 nucleotides read TGTGCCTGGAGCGCGACGCACCTTGGAAACACCATATATTTT.

V gene TRBV19 combines with J gene TRBJ1-5, with a possible D match to TRBD1 (5 bases). Looked up from germline, CDR1 is LNHDA and CDR2 is SQIVND (reference sequence). V lost 0 bases and J 8 bases, leaving 20 bases between the germline ends. CDR3 length: 17 amino acids. CDR3 sequence reads: CASSIDRAGPRVKPQHF. The CDR3 DNA is TGTGCCAGTAGTATAGATCGGGCGGGACCCCGAGTTAAGCCCCAGCATTTT.